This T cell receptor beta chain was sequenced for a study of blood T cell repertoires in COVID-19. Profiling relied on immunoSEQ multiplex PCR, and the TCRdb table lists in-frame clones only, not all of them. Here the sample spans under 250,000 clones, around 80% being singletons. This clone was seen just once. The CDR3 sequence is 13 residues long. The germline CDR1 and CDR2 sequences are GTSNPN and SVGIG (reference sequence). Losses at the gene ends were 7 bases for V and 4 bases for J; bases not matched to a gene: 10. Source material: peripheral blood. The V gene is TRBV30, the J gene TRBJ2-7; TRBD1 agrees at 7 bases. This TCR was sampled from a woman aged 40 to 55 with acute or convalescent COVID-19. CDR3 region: CALTGTAIYEQYF. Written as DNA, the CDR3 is TGTGCCTTAACCGGGACAGCGATATACGAGCAGTACTTC.